This entry features one T cell receptor (beta chain) sequence. The antigen is unknown. One end of the junction is discordant with germline, which a read error may explain. This entry is derived from a study of cytomegalovirus exposure and HLA in healthy donors. The primer mix had 60 Vbeta and 13 Jbeta primers. Methods used by the authors: Approximately 9.9 million of about 88 million unique TCR beta chains were shared, per a later count. Data came from immunoSEQ multiplex PCR; TCRdb stores just in-frame clones and leaves some out. V and J calls and clone size follow that table, whereas D and trimming were derived from the DNA. The top ten hold 1% of the sample, which has 170,000 or so clones, around 80% seen once. Germline loops: CDR1 SGHRS, CDR2 YFSETQ. The CDR3 covers 15 residues. Study results and caveats: In vitro, three CMV-associated chains proved specific for CMV antigens. Most TCRs appeared rarely, but some public TCRs recurred in many donors.

The chain joins TRBV5-1 to TRBJ2-1; 9 nucleotides match TRBD1. The receptor comes from a woman between 50 and 59 years old in good health and CMV-seropositive. Sequences were obtained from PBMCs. The CDR3 spells CAGSRGQGDYNEQFF. CDR3 in DNA: TGCGCCGGCAGCCGGGGACAGGGCGACTACAATGAGCAGTTCTTC.